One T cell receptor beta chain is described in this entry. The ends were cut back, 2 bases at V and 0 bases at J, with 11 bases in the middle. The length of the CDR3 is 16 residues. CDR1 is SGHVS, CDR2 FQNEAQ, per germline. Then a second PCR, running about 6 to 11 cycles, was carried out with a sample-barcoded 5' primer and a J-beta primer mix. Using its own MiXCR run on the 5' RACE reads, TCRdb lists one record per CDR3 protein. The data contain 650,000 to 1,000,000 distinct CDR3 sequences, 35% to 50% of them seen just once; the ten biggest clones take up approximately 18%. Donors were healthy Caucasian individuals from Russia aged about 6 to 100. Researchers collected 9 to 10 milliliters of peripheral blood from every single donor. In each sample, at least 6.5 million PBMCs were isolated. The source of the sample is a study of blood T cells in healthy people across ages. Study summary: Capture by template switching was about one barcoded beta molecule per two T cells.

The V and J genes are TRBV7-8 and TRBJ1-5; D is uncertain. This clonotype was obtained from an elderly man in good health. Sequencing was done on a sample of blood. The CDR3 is CASSLLRHISNQPQHF. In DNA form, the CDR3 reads TGTGCCAGCAGCTTATTACGGCACATTAGCAATCAGCCCCAGCATTTT.